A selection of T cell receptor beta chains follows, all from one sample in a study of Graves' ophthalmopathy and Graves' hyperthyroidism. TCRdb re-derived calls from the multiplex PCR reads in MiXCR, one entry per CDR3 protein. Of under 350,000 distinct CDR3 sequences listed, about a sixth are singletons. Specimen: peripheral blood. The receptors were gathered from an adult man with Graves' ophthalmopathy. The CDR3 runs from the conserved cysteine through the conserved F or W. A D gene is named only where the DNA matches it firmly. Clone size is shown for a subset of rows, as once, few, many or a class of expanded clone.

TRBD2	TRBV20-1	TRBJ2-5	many	TGCAGTGCTAGAAGACTAGCGGGAGGGCCAGAGACCCAGTACTTC	CSARRLAGGPETQYF
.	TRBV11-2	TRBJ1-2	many	TGTGCCAGCAGCACCCGGTCCAACTATGGCTACACCTTC	CASSTRSNYGYTF
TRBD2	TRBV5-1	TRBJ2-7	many	TGCGCCAGCAGCCGGCAGGCTAGCGGCAGAGAGCAGTACTTC	CASSRQASGREQYF
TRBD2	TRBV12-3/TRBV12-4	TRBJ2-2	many	TGTGCCAGCAGGACCGGGACTAGCGGCACCGGGGAGCTGTTTTTT	CASRTGTSGTGELFF
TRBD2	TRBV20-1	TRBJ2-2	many	TGCAGTGCCCCCATTATAGCGGGAGGGCTAGGGGAGCTGTTTTTT	CSAPIIAGGLGELFF
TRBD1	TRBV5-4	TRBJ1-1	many	TGTGCCAGCAGCACTCCAGACAGGGGGGCTGAAGCTTTCTTT	CASSTPDRGAEAFF
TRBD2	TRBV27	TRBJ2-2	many	TGTGCCAGCAGTTTGGCGGGAGCGAACACCGGGGAGCTGTTTTTT	CASSLAGANTGELFF
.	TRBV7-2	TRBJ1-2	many	TGTGCCAGCAGCTTAGGGACACTTAACTATGGCTACACCTTC	CASSLGTLNYGYTF
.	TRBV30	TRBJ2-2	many	TGTGCCTGGAGTGTACTCGGGGAGCTGTTTTTT	CAWSVLGELFF
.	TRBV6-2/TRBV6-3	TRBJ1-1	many	TGTGCCAGCAGTGGGGGGGGAGTAACTGAAGCTTTCTTT	CASSGGGVTEAFF
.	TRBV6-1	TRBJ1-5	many	TGTGCCAGCAGTCAGGGTGGAGGTCAGCCCCAGCATTTT	CASSQGGGQPQHF
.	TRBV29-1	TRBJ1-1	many	TGCAGCGGGGGACAAAACACTGAAGCTTTCTTT	CSGGQNTEAFF
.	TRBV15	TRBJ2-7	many	TGTGCCACCAGCAGAGAGAAAGCCTACGAGCAGTACTTC	CATSREKAYEQYF
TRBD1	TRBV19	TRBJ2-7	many	TGTGCCAGTAACGGACAGGGTACCCACGAGCAGTACTTC	CASNGQGTHEQYF
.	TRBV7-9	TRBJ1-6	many	TGTGCCAGCAGCTTAGTGAATCAAAATTCACCCCTCCACTTT	CASSLVNQNSPLHF
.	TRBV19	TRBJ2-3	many	TGTGCCAGTAGTATAGGTTTCGTGGCAGGGGACGTTTTTGGCACAGATACGCAGTATTTT	CASSIGFVAGDVFGTDTQYF
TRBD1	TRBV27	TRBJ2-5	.	TGTGCCAGCAGTCCATCCGGGACAGAGTACCAAGAGGCCCAGTACTTC	CASSPSGTEYQEAQYF
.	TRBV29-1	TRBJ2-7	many	TGCAGCGTTGGGGCCAGGGCCTACGAGCAGTACTTC	CSVGARAYEQYF
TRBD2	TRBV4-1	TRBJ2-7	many	TGCGCCAGCAGCCCGACTAGCGGGAGGGCCCTCTACGAGCAGTACTTC	CASSPTSGRALYEQYF
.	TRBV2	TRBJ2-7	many	TGTGCCAGCACGGCAGGGGCTCACGAGCAGTACTTC	CASTAGAHEQYF
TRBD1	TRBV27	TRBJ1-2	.	TGTGCCAGCACCGTCAGGGGCGGGGACAGGGAGGTCACGGTTTATGGCTACACCTTC	CASTVRGGDREVTVYGYTF
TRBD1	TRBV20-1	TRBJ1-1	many	TGCAGTCCTCGACAGGGGCAGGACACTGAAGCTTTCTTT	CSPRQGQDTEAFF